This T cell receptor beta chain is drawn from a study of T-cell memory formation after mild COVID-19. Overall study findings and caveats: Memory sampled before infection contained some responding clones, suggesting cross-reactive memory joined.

Constant-segment primers served in 5'RACE that generated TCR alpha and TCR beta cDNA libraries bearing sample barcodes and UMIs. TCRdb redid the calling of the 5' RACE reads with MiXCR, one entry per CDR3 protein. The sample holds fewer than 150,000 distinct CDR3 sequences; about 17% are singletons and the top ten take approximately 5.2%. CDR1 is MNHNS and CDR2 is SASEGT in the germline V gene. CDR3 size: 16 residues. The V gene lost 6 bases and the J gene lost 5 bases, with 20 bases spanning the gap. This clonotype was recorded at least ten times. What it binds is not known. The receptor was derived from a man aged 18 to 30 who had mild COVID-19 (a few samples of this study predate the infection). Cell type and time point are not known. Sequencing was carried out using PBMCs or a T cell subset sorted from them (not recorded which). The V call is TRBV6-1, the J call TRBJ2-1; TRBD2 might be the D (6 bases). The CDR3 protein is CASRLGSGRGNNEQFF. In nucleotides, the CDR3 is TGTGCCAGCAGACTCGGGTCGGGACGGGGGAACAATGAGCAGTTCTTC.